This T cell receptor (beta chain) was captured by sequencing in a study of regulatory T cells in long-lasting Graves disease. Study-wide context: Newly diagnosed Graves' patients had taken antithyroid drugs under 3 months. Overall study findings and caveats: Among the persistent patients, 2,500 to 3,500 public clonotypes were shared, more than the 966 shared among new patients.

J gave up 3 bases and V 4 bases, and 10 bases lay outside the gene matches. The germline gives CDR1 SGDLS, CDR2 YYNGEE. The CDR3 has 15 residues. Comments on this clonotype: Its antigen is unidentified.

Time point: newly diagnosed GD, antithyroid drugs for less than 3 months. After RNA was extracted from PBMCs, the TCR library was made from it. Investigators prepared the TCR beta libraries by applying iRepertoire HTBI primers and Arm-PCR of CDR3 regions. A single record per CDR3 protein comes from TCRdb applying MiXCR to the multiplex PCR reads. The sample shows around 500,000 distinct CDR3 sequences, 12% of them seen only once. The same sample was also studied in work on T cells in Graves' hyperthyroidism and ophthalmopathy. That report adds: When the TCR CDR3 underwent first-round RT-PCR, the HTBI primer set was used.

This receptor was identified in a woman aged 30 to 39 with Graves disease. The rearrangement joins TRBV9 to TRBJ2-7, with 7 bases matching TRBD1. The sample was peripheral blood mononuclear cells (PBMCs), taken at new diagnosis, from a patient treated with antithyroid drugs. In nucleotides, the CDR3 is TGTGCCAGCAGCCCGGAGTCGGGACAGCTCTACGAGCAGTACTTC. It translates to CASSPESGQLYEQYF.